These 8 T cell receptor beta chains originate from one sample sequenced in a study of cytomegalovirus exposure and HLA in healthy donors. Primers: 60 Vbeta forward and 13 Jbeta reverse. Libraries were prepared by immunoSEQ multiplex PCR; TCRdb keeps only in-frame clonotypes and omits some of them. The sample consists of approximately 190,000 clones, 80% to 85% of them appearing once. The material sequenced was PBMCs. The receptors here all came from a man aged 35-49 years in good health and CMV-seropositive.

The rearrangement uses TRBV29-1 and TRBJ2-2, with D possibly matching TRBD2 (6 bases). The CDR3 spans 14 residues. Germline lookup yields CDR1 SQVTM and CDR2 ANQGSEA. Trimming cost V 0 bases and J 5 bases, with 10 bases left between them. Here the CDR3 DNA reads TGCAGCGTTGAAGATCCGGGGGTAACCGGGGAGCTGTTTTTT. It yields the protein CSVEDPGVTGELFF.

V gene TRBV11-3 combines with J gene TRBJ2-1; the match to TRBD2 covers 11 bases. The germline gives CDR1 SGHNT, CDR2 YENEEA. This CDR3 has 18 residues. Germline trimming cut 2 bases from V and 4 bases from J; bases unmatched to any gene: 10. The DNA of the CDR3 is TGTGCCAGCAGCTTATGGGGTCCTTCTAGCGGGGGGTACAATGAGCAGTTCTTC. Translating it yields CASSLWGPSSGGYNEQFF.

The gene calls are TRBV27 and TRBJ1-3; 8 bases are a match to TRBD1. Germline V gives CDR1 MNHEY, CDR2 SMNVEV (reference sequence). Trimming cost V 4 bases and J 0 bases; bases outside gene matches: 2. The CDR3 is 15 residues long. The CDR3 region has the DNA TGTGCCAGCAGTTCCAGGGGGCCCTCTGGAAACACCATATATTTT. Translation: CASSSRGPSGNTIYF.

In nucleotides, the CDR3 is TGCGCCAGCAGCCCACAGGGAACTAATGAAAAACTGTTTTTT. This gives the protein CASSPQGTNEKLFF. This rearrangement joins TRBV5-1 to TRBJ1-4; TRBD1 might be the D (6 bases). V gave up 4 bases and J gave up 1 base, with 8 bases separating them. Germline assignment: CDR1 SGHRS and CDR2 YFSETQ. The CDR3 spans 14 residues.

The genes are TRBV7-9 and TRBJ2-1; TRBD2 is a possible D gene (5 bases). CDR3 length equals 13 residues. V was clipped by 5 bases and J by 8 bases, with 13 bases between them. Germline lookup yields CDR1 SEHNR and CDR2 FQNEAQ (reference sequence). The CDR3 DNA reads as TGTGCCAGCAGCCCAAGTGGGAGTGATGAGCAGTTCTTC. This codes for CASSPSGSDEQFF.

The chain employs TRBV27 and TRBJ1-2; possibly TRBD1 for D (6 bases). Germline CDR1 and CDR2: MNHEY and SMNVEV (reference sequence). CDR3 length: 19 amino acids. Deletions cut 0 bases from V and 4 bases from J, with 24 bases between. CDR3 protein: CASSLSGAVKGALSYGYTF. Here the CDR3 DNA reads TGTGCCAGCAGTTTATCGGGGGCGGTGAAAGGGGCGCTTAGCTATGGCTACACCTTC.

There are a few counts of this clone. The chain joins TRBV11-2 to TRBJ2-7, with TRBD1 matching over 7 bases. Per the germline V gene, CDR1 is SGHAT and CDR2 is FQNNGV. With 5 bases clipped from V and 5 bases from J, the junction kept 6 bases outside the gene matches. The CDR3 has 13 residues. The CDR3 spells CASSHGTVDEQYF. For the CDR3, the DNA is TGTGCCAGCAGCCACGGGACAGTCGACGAGCAGTACTTC. Combining the CDR3 with reference TRBV11-2 and TRBJ2-7 gives the whole variable domain EAGVAQSPRYKIIEKRQSVAFWCNPISGHATLYWYQQILGQGPKLLIQFQNNGVVDDSQLPKDRFSAERLKGVDSTLKIQPAKLEDSAVYLCASSHGTVDEQYFGPGTRLTVT.

The rearrangement joins TRBV13 to TRBJ2-3; 9 bases map to TRBD2. Germline V gene sequence: CDR1 PRHDT, CDR2 FYEKMQ (reference sequence). V lost 5 bases and J lost 1; bases outside the gene matches: 7. The CDR3 spans 16 residues. CDR3 protein: CASSEAGGRGTDTQYF. The CDR3 nucleotides read TGTGCCAGCAGCGAGGCGGGGGGGCGGGGCACAGATACGCAGTATTTT.